This entry lists 19 T cell receptor beta chains sequenced from one sample in a study of blood T cell repertoires in COVID-19. Repertoires were generated with immunoSEQ multiplex PCR, while TCRdb's copy carries only in-frame clones and drops some. The sample shows about 300,000 clones, over 70% of them seen only once. What was sequenced was peripheral blood. All receptors come from a woman between 45 and 60 years old with acute or convalescent COVID-19.

The rearrangement joins TRBV27 to TRBJ2-7, with D tentatively TRBD1 (6 bases). Per the germline V gene, CDR1 is MNHEY and CDR2 is SMNVEV (reference sequence). Trimming pared 4 bases from V and 1 base from J, leaving 17 bases between. The CDR3 consists of 16 residues. The CDR3 sequence: CASSSNLRGKSYEQYF. The CDR3 DNA reads as TGTGCCAGCAGTTCAAACCTCAGGGGAAAATCCTACGAGCAGTACTTC.

The chain is built from TRBV28 and TRBJ1-2, with TRBD1 matching 7 bases. This CDR3 spans 12 amino acids. The V and J ends lost 5 bases and 3 bases, in that order; junction bases with no gene match: 0. Germline CDR1 and CDR2: MDHEN and SYDVKM. CDR3 in amino acids: CASSDRDYGYTF. CDR3 coding DNA: TGTGCCAGCAGTGACAGGGACTATGGCTACACCTTC.

V is TRBV27 and J is TRBJ2-3; D uncertain. The V gene lost 6 bases and the J gene lost 0 bases, with 10 bases spanning the gap. CDR1 MNHEY and CDR2 SMNVEV come from the germline V gene (reference sequence). The CDR3 contains 14 residues. CDR3 nucleotides: TGTGCCAGCAGCCCTTACTCTAGCACAGATACGCAGTATTTT. It translates to CASSPYSSTDTQYF.

The rearrangement uses TRBV10-3 and TRBJ1-2, with D perhaps matching TRBD1 (6 bases). Trimming removed 2 bases from V and 8 bases from J, with 12 bases in between. CDR1 and CDR2 (germline): ENHRY, SYGVKD. The CDR3 consists of 13 residues. The CDR3 sequence: CAISEAGEYGYTF. CDR3 bases: TGTGCCATCAGTGAGGCAGGGGAATACGGCTACACCTTC.

This chain uses TRBV9 with TRBJ2-7; 11 bases line up with TRBD1. Germline trimming cut 4 bases from V and 4 bases from J; bases unmatched to any gene: 4. Per the germline V gene, CDR1 is SGDLS and CDR2 is YYNGEE. The CDR3 is made up of 14 amino acids. In DNA, the CDR3 is TGTGCCAGCAGCCCAGGACAGGGGGCTTACGAGCAGTACTTC. As protein: CASSPGQGAYEQYF.

This chain connects TRBV7-8 to TRBJ2-3; D is unresolved. CDR3 length equals 14 residues. In germline, CDR1 is SGHVS, CDR2 FQNEAQ. V lost 2 bases and J lost 4, with 10 bases in between. As DNA, the CDR3 is TGTGCCAGCAGCTTATACCAGTCCCCAGATACGCAGTATTTT. Encoded protein: CASSLYQSPDTQYF.

The chain is built from TRBV7-2 and TRBJ2-1, with TRBD2 matching 11 bases. CDR3 length equals 16 residues. With 5 bases clipped from V and 3 bases from J, the junction kept 6 bases outside the gene matches. Germline V gene data show CDR1 as SGHTA and CDR2 as FQGNSA. CDR3 DNA sequence: TGTGCCAGCAGCAGCTCCGGGACTAGCGGCTACAATGAGCAGTTCTTC. It is translated as CASSSSGTSGYNEQFF.

This rearrangement joins TRBV7-9 to TRBJ2-5; TRBD1 agrees at 8 bases. The CDR3 is made up of 15 amino acids. With 5 bases clipped from V and 6 bases from J, the junction kept 11 bases outside the gene matches. In germline, CDR1 is SEHNR, CDR2 FQNEAQ (reference sequence). Written as DNA, the CDR3 is TGTGCCAGCAGCGCTCCGGGACAGGCGTTAAAGACCCAGTACTTC. This codes for CASSAPGQALKTQYF.

The chain combines TRBV5-1 with TRBJ1-3; D is undetermined. Germline V gene sequence: CDR1 SGHRS, CDR2 YFSETQ. Trimming shortened V by 1 base and J by 4 bases, and 3 bases separated the two germline ends. The CDR3 runs 12 residues. The CDR3 sequence: CASSLSGNTIYF. In DNA form, the CDR3 reads TGCGCCAGCAGCTTGAGCGGAAACACCATATATTTT. Using reference TRBV5-1 and TRBJ1-3 for the parts outside the CDR3, the full variable domain is KAGVTQTPRYLIKTRGQQVTLSCSPISGHRSVSWYQQTPGQGLQFLFEYFSETQRNKGNFPGRFSGRQFSNSRSEMNVSTLELGDSALYLCASSLSGNTIYFGEGSWLTVV.

This clone appeared a few times. The chain joins TRBV27 to TRBJ1-3; D is undetermined. Germline V gives CDR1 MNHEY, CDR2 SMNVEV (reference sequence). Trimming took 6 bases from V and 3 from J, leaving 3 bases between them. This CDR3 has 11 amino acids. CDR3 sequence: CASRLGNTIYF. CDR3 sequence (DNA): TGTGCCAGCAGACTTGGAAACACCATATATTTT.

The chain carries TRBV9 and TRBJ1-5, with D possibly being TRBD1 (5 bases). The CDR3 runs to 15 residues. Trimming took 3 bases from V and 4 from J, leaving 14 bases between them. Per germline, CDR1 SGDLS and CDR2 YYNGEE. Written as DNA, the CDR3 is TGTGCCAGCAGCGGGCGGGGGGAGCCTAATCAGCCCCAGCATTTT. Its translation: CASSGRGEPNQPQHF.

This rearrangement joins TRBV18 to TRBJ1-2; D not resolved. Looked up from germline, CDR1 is KGHSH and CDR2 is LQKENI. Trimming took 5 bases from V and 3 from J, leaving 19 bases between them. This CDR3 is 16 amino acids long. The CDR3 coding sequence is TGTGCCAGCTCATCTGCCTTGGAGGGCGAAGACTATGGCTACACCTTC. It encodes CASSSALEGEDYGYTF.

The chain couples TRBV7-2 to TRBJ1-4; D uncertain. With 2 bases removed from V and 6 bases from J, the gap between germline ends came to 4 bases. Germline loops: CDR1 SGHTA, CDR2 FQGNSA. The CDR3 sequence is 12 residues long. CDR3 residues: CASSLLDEKLFF. The CDR3 nucleotides are TGTGCCAGCAGCTTACTCGATGAAAAACTGTTTTTT.

The J gene is TRBJ1-2, the V gene TRBV7-3, with TRBD1 matching 7 bases. V lost 0 bases to trimming and J lost 4 bases; unmatched junction nucleotides: 2. Germline CDR1 is SGHTA and CDR2 is FQGTGA. The length of the CDR3 is 14 residues. CDR3 sequence (DNA): TGTGCCAGCAGCTTAACGGGGGACAGCTATGGCTACACCTTC. Its translation: CASSLTGDSYGYTF.

The chain recombines TRBV4-1 with TRBJ1-1; D call uncertain. Germline loops: CDR1 MGHRA, CDR2 YSYEKL. The CDR3 totals 13 residues. Between the trimmed V and J ends, which lost 2 bases and 3 bases, there was a span of 7 bases. The CDR3 loop reads CASSQKRDTEAFF. CDR3 coding DNA: TGCGCCAGCAGCCAAAAGAGGGACACTGAAGCTTTCTTT.

This chain links TRBV30 with TRBJ1-2; a possible D gene is TRBD1 (6 bases). This CDR3 is 14 amino acids long. Trimming removed 0 bases at V and 6 bases at J, with 14 bases between. Germline V gene data show CDR1 as GTSNPN and CDR2 as SVGIG (reference sequence). The CDR3 DNA reads TGTGCCTGGAGTGTGACGCGACAGGAGGATGGCTACACCTTC. Translated, it gives CAWSVTRQEDGYTF.

J is TRBJ2-5 and V is TRBV5-6; D may be TRBD2 (5 bases). Trimming stripped 1 base from V and 4 bases from J, with 14 bases between. The CDR3 sequence is 15 residues long. Germline lookup yields CDR1 SGHDT and CDR2 YYEEEE. CDR3 DNA: TGTGCCAGCAGCTTGACGGACTTCCAACCAGAGACCCAGTACTTC. Protein product: CASSLTDFQPETQYF.

This clone was recorded only once. The J gene is TRBJ2-1, the V gene TRBV19; 11 nucleotides line up with TRBD2. Germline CDR1 LNHDA, CDR2 SQIVND (reference sequence). V dropped 3 bases and J dropped 4; count of bases not matched to a gene: 2. The CDR3 has 15 residues. The CDR3 DNA reads TGTGCCAGTAGTATGGGGACTAGCGGTTACAATGAGCAGTTCTTC. It yields the protein CASSMGTSGYNEQFF.

This clone has a handful of counts. The chain uses TRBV5-6 and TRBJ1-2, with D perhaps matching TRBD1 (5 bases). Germline lookup yields CDR1 SGHDT and CDR2 YYEEEE. The CDR3 is 14 amino acids. Between the trimmed V and J ends, which lost 4 bases and 2 bases, there was a span of 12 bases. The CDR3 here is CASSIGAPNYGYTF. CDR3 in DNA: TGTGCCAGCAGCATAGGGGCCCCGAACTATGGCTACACCTTC.